This TCR beta chain was documented in a study of immune characterization of retroperitoneal liposarcoma. This CDR3 is 18 amino acids long. Germline loops: CDR1 SGHNT, CDR2 YENEEA. V dropped 5 bases and J dropped 13; count of bases not matched to a gene: 25. Via MiXCR, TCRdb re-called the PCR reads, giving one row per CDR3 protein. The sample yields more than 8,000 distinct CDR3 sequences, around a quarter seen once. V usage is TRBV11-3 and J usage is TRBJ2-1, with 8 bases matching TRBD2. The sequencing input was tumor tissue. This receptor was obtained from a male donor with retroperitoneal liposarcoma. CDR3 DNA: TGTGCCAGCAGCCCTGGGACCGGGAGGGGGTTATCGCAAGAGACCCAGTTCTTC. Protein: CASSPGTGRGLSQETQFF.